This TCR beta chain came from a study of T cells expressing NK-cell markers. No DNA is given; TCRdb re-called the 5' RACE reads and lists each CDR3 protein once. The sample has 350,000 to 400,000 distinct CDR3 sequences, and its top ten clones hold about 11%. CDR3 size: 15 residues. Germline CDR1 is MNHNY and CDR2 is SVGAGI (reference sequence). Sequenced sample: blood T cells: a sorted CD56 or NKG2C T cell subset, CD4+ or CD8+ T cells, or bulk PBMC T cells (not recorded which). The rearrangement joins TRBV6-6 to TRBJ2-1; TCRdb designates TRBD1, a call that cannot be tested without DNA. The clonotype comes from a woman aged 45-65 years in good health. The CDR3: CASSYGQGSYNEQFF.